This passage covers 31 T cell receptor beta chains from one sample sequenced in a study of shared clonotypes between healthy human individuals. Only in-frame clones appear in the TCRdb table, and some are missing; sequencing was by immunoSEQ multiplex PCR. The table shows some 2.1 million clones, with 90% to 95% occurring only once. Sequencing was done on a sample of naive CD4+ T cells sorted from blood. The subset denotes: CD45RA+ positively selected. Receptors were obtained from a man aged 18 to 30 in good health.

This rearrangement joins TRBV7-9 to TRBJ2-5; the D gene could be TRBD1 or TRBD2 (5 bases each). CDR3 length equals 15 residues. Trimming pared 0 bases from V and 2 bases from J, leaving 10 bases between. In germline, CDR1 is SEHNR, CDR2 FQNEAQ (reference sequence). CDR3 coding DNA: TGTGCCAGCAGCTTAGCGAGGGGAAAACAAGAGACCCAGTACTTC. Amino acid sequence: CASSLARGKQETQYF.

As for this clone: Other nucleotide sequences from this sample produce the same CDR3. The rearrangement uses TRBV18 and TRBJ2-3, with D maybe TRBD2 (6 bases). Trimming took off 3 bases at V and 5 bases at J, with 6 bases between the two ends. Germline assignment: CDR1 KGHSH and CDR2 LQKENI. The CDR3 runs to 12 residues. CDR3 amino acids: CASSPRGDTQYF. Here the CDR3 DNA reads TGTGCCAGCTCACCGCGGGGAGATACGCAGTATTTT. Supplemented by reference TRBV18 and TRBJ2-3, the full variable domain reads NAGVMQNPRHLVRRRGQEARLRCSPMKGHSHVYWYRQLPEEGLKFMVYLQKENIIDESGMPKERFSAEFPKEGPSILRIQQVVRGDSAAYFCASSPRGDTQYFGPGTRLTVL.

The V gene is TRBV5-4, the J gene TRBJ1-2; D is undetermined. CDR3 length: 13 residues. The germline CDR1 and CDR2 sequences are SGHNT and YYREEE (reference sequence). Trimming shortened V by 4 bases and J by 8 bases, and 15 bases separated the two germline ends. The chain's CDR3 is CASSPEWRSGYTF. Here the CDR3 DNA reads TGTGCCAGCAGCCCCGAATGGAGGTCCGGCTACACCTTC.

Regarding this clone: This sequence may be a read error, since a much larger clone differs from it by one base. The identical CDR3 is also encoded by other nucleotide sequences in the sample. This rearrangement joins TRBV5-4 to TRBJ1-1; 7 bases are a match to TRBD1. V lost 3 bases, J lost 1 base, and 3 bases stayed unmatched. The CDR3 has 14 residues. Germline V gives CDR1 SGHNT, CDR2 YYREEE (reference sequence). CDR3 sequence: CASSSRTGNTEAFF. The CDR3 DNA sequence: TGTGCCAGCAGCTCCCGGACAGGGAACACTGAAGCTTTCTTT.

CDR3 residues: CSVETAKAFF. The CDR3 nucleotides are TGCAGCGTTGAAACAGCAAAAGCTTTCTTT. The rearrangement uses TRBV29-1 and TRBJ1-1, with D unresolved. This CDR3 has 10 amino acids. The V gene lost 2 bases and the J gene lost 9 bases, with 7 bases spanning the gap. CDR1 SQVTM and CDR2 ANQGSEA come from the germline V gene.

The chain employs TRBV6-5 and TRBJ2-2; no definite D call. V lost 6 bases and J lost 2, with 10 bases in between. CDR3 length: 14 residues. CDR1 MNHEY and CDR2 SVGAGI come from the germline V gene. The CDR3 sequence: CASSTNLNTGELFF. DNA of the CDR3: TGTGCCAGCAGCACTAATCTTAACACCGGGGAGCTGTTTTTT.

The V gene is TRBV7-6, the J gene TRBJ2-1, with TRBD2 matching over 8 bases. The J segment lost 9 bases and the V segment lost 5 bases, leaving 15 bases of the junction unmatched. The CDR3 length is 16 residues. Germline V gene sequence: CDR1 SGHVS, CDR2 FNYEAQ. The CDR3: CASSQLAGGRGAEQFF. The CDR3 DNA sequence: TGTGCCAGCAGCCAGCTTGCGGGGGGCCGTGGGGCTGAGCAGTTCTTC.

CDR3 coding DNA: TGTGCCAGCAGTAAGTGGACAGCCTATAGCAATCAGCCCCAGCATTTT. This translates into CASSKWTAYSNQPQHF. The V and J genes are TRBV6-6 and TRBJ1-5; D possibly corresponds to TRBD1 (6 bases). Germline CDR1 reads MNHNY; CDR2 reads SVGAGI (reference sequence). This CDR3 comprises 16 residues. The V end lost 5 bases, the J end lost 0 bases, and 14 bases lay between the germline ends.

This chain connects TRBV28 to TRBJ1-1; D is unresolved. Trimming took 6 bases from V and 7 from J, leaving 15 bases between them. Germline CDR1 is MDHEN and CDR2 is SYDVKM. CDR3 length: 13 amino acids. The CDR3 DNA reads as TGTGCCAGCAGGAGTACCGTGTCCGGTGAAGCTTTCTTT. Encoded protein: CASRSTVSGEAFF. Supplemented by reference TRBV28 and TRBJ1-1, the full variable domain reads DVKVTQSSRYLVKRTGEKVFLECVQDMDHENMFWYRQDPGLGLRLIYFSYDVKMKEKGDIPEGYSVSREKKERFSLILESASTNQTSMYLCASRSTVSGEAFFGQGTRLTVV.

In its sample, this clone was seen many times. This chain connects TRBV28 to TRBJ1-6, with a weak D call TRBD1 (6 bases). The germline gives CDR1 MDHEN, CDR2 SYDVKM. V dropped 4 bases and J dropped 3 bases, with 16 bases sitting between them. This CDR3 contains 17 residues. The chain's CDR3 is CASSSAGHKYYNSPLHF. The CDR3 coding sequence is TGTGCCAGCAGTTCAGCGGGACACAAATACTATAATTCACCCCTCCACTTT.

V and J are TRBV9 and TRBJ2-1, with 9 positions matching TRBD1. V gave up 6 bases and J gave up 5 bases; unmatched junction bases: 12. This CDR3 contains 16 residues. CDR1 is SGDLS and CDR2 is YYNGEE in the germline V gene. The CDR3 region is CASTPTGQGFNNEQFF. The CDR3 bases are TGTGCCAGCACCCCAACGGGACAGGGTTTCAACAATGAGCAGTTCTTC.

This clone was found once. This CDR3 is CASSGPGESSYNEQFF. CDR3 nucleotides: TGTGCCAGCAGCGGCCCAGGCGAAAGCTCCTACAATGAGCAGTTCTTC. The J gene is TRBJ2-1, the V gene TRBV5-4; D call uncertain. There are 16 residues in the CDR3. Germline loops: CDR1 SGHNT, CDR2 YYREEE (reference sequence). Trimming pared 4 bases from V and 0 bases from J, leaving 14 bases between.

With regard to this clone: Other DNA sequences in this sample translate to the same CDR3. The J gene is TRBJ2-2, the V gene TRBV7-2; D is ambiguous. Per germline, CDR1 SGHTA and CDR2 FQGNSA. This CDR3 is 12 amino acids long. Trimming took off 6 bases at V and 1 base at J, with 3 bases between the two ends. The CDR3 sequence is CASRMNTGELFF. CDR3 in DNA: TGTGCCAGCAGGATGAACACCGGGGAGCTGTTTTTT.

V is TRBV4-3 and J is TRBJ1-6; D call uncertain. Germline CDR1 and CDR2: LGHNA and YSLEER. The V end was cut by 0 bases, the J end by 0 bases, with 9 bases between. This CDR3 has 17 residues. The CDR3 region is CASSQDLGSSYNSPLHF. The CDR3 nucleotides are TGCGCCAGCAGCCAAGATCTGGGAAGCTCCTATAATTCACCCCTCCACTTT.

This clone was observed a few times. The same CDR3 arises from other DNA sequences in this sample as well. J is TRBJ1-2 and V is TRBV2; 9 bases are shared with TRBD1. V lost 9 bases to trimming and J lost 4 bases; unmatched junction nucleotides: 3. The CDR3 extends over 12 amino acids. In germline, CDR1 is SNHLY, CDR2 FYNNEI. Here the CDR3 DNA reads TGTGCCAGTGAGGGACAGGGCTATGGCTACACCTTC. The encoded protein is CASEGQGYGYTF. Full variable domain (outside the CDR3, taken from reference TRBV2 and TRBJ1-2): EPEVTQTPSHQVTQMGQEVILRCVPISNHLYFYWYRQILGQKVEFLVSFYNNEISEKSEIFDDQFSVERPDGSNFTLKIRSTKLEDSAMYFCASEGQGYGYTFGSGTRLTVV.

J is TRBJ2-1 and V is TRBV11-2; D call uncertain. From germline, CDR1 is SGHAT and CDR2 FQNNGV. Trimming took 5 bases from V and 0 from J, leaving 14 bases between them. There are 16 residues in the CDR3. The CDR3 DNA reads TGTGCCAGCAGCCTCCTCCCCGGAAGCTCCTACAATGAGCAGTTCTTC. Translation gives CASSLLPGSSYNEQFF. The variable domain in full, with the rest retrieved from reference TRBV11-2 and TRBJ2-1, is EAGVAQSPRYKIIEKRQSVAFWCNPISGHATLYWYQQILGQGPKLLIQFQNNGVVDDSQLPKDRFSAERLKGVDSTLKIQPAKLEDSAVYLCASSLLPGSSYNEQFFGPGTRLTVL.

The chain combines TRBV10-1 with TRBJ1-4, with TRBD1 as a possible D gene (5 bases). This CDR3 has 15 residues. Germline loops: CDR1 WNHNN, CDR2 SYGVQD (reference sequence). Trimming took 0 bases from V and 6 from J, leaving 11 bases between them. In nucleotides, the CDR3 is TGCGCCAGCAGTGAGTCCGGGACTGCGGATGAAAAACTGTTTTTT. Translation gives CASSESGTADEKLFF.

This clone was recorded once. The rearrangement joins TRBV10-3 to TRBJ2-3; D is unclear. Between the trimmed V and J ends, which lost 8 bases and 0 bases, there was a span of 12 bases. The CDR3 extends over 14 amino acids. The germline V gene has CDR1 ENHRY and CDR2 SYGVKD. CDR3 coding DNA: TGTGCCATCGCTCGGTCTAGTAGCACAGATACGCAGTATTTT. Translated, it gives CAIARSSSTDTQYF.

Of note for this clone: Other DNA sequences in the same sample also yield this CDR3. This chain links TRBV5-1 with TRBJ2-3; tentative D call: TRBD1 (5 bases). Between the trimmed V and J ends, which lost 0 bases and 0 bases, there was a span of 8 bases. The length of the CDR3 is 15 residues. Germline V gene data show CDR1 as SGHRS and CDR2 as YFSETQ. DNA of the CDR3: TGCGCCAGCAGCTTGGAGTCAGGGAGCACAGATACGCAGTATTTT. Translated: CASSLESGSTDTQYF. Filled out from reference TRBV5-1 and TRBJ2-3, the complete variable domain reads KAGVTQTPRYLIKTRGQQVTLSCSPISGHRSVSWYQQTPGQGLQFLFEYFSETQRNKGNFPGRFSGRQFSNSRSEMNVSTLELGDSALYLCASSLESGSTDTQYFGPGTRLTVL.

This chain links TRBV7-2 with TRBJ2-1; maybe TRBD2 (5 bases). The CDR3 runs 15 residues. V dropped 4 bases and J dropped 3 bases, with 13 bases sitting between them. Per germline, CDR1 SGHTA and CDR2 FQGNSA. The CDR3 DNA follows: TGTGCCAGCAGCTCCCGGAGGAATAACTACAATGAGCAGTTCTTC. It specifies CASSSRRNNYNEQFF. The variable domain in full, with the rest retrieved from reference TRBV7-2 and TRBJ2-1, is GAGVSQSPSNKVTEKGKDVELRCDPISGHTALYWYRQSLGQGLEFLIYFQGNSAPDKSGLPSDRFSAERTGGSVSTLTIQRTQQEDSAVYLCASSSRRNNYNEQFFGPGTRLTVL.

CDR3 sequence reads: CASSLPKTGQGTYNEQFF. In nucleotides, the CDR3 is TGCGCCAGCAGCTTGCCGAAAACCGGACAGGGGACCTACAATGAGCAGTTCTTC. This chain joins TRBV5-1 and TRBJ2-1, with TRBD1 identical over 9 bases. CDR3 length: 18 residues. The V gene's germline CDR1 is SGHRS and CDR2 YFSETQ. V was pared by 1 base and J by 2 bases, with 10 bases of the junction left unmatched.

The chain is built from TRBV4-3 and TRBJ2-7; 9 bases fit TRBD2. V dropped 0 bases and J dropped 6; count of bases not matched to a gene: 6. The CDR3 consists of 15 residues. Germline V gene lookup returns CDR1 LGHNA and CDR2 YSLEER. Here the CDR3 DNA reads TGCGCCAGCAGCCAAGATATAGCGGGAGCTGGCGAGCAGTACTTC. It codes for CASSQDIAGAGEQYF.

The chain recombines TRBV21-1 with TRBJ1-3. TRBV21-1 is a pseudogene locus. The CDR3 length is 18 residues. The CDR3: CASRSLGTYRLSGNTIYF. CDR3 DNA sequence: TGTGCCAGCAGGAGCTTGGGGACGTACCGCCTCTCTGGAAACACCATATATTTT.

The chain employs TRBV18 and TRBJ2-3; either TRBD1 or TRBD2 may supply D (5 bases each). V dropped 3 bases and J dropped 6 bases, with 13 bases sitting between them. CDR1 and CDR2 (germline): KGHSH, LQKENI. The CDR3 has 14 amino acids. The CDR3 sequence is CASSPPGRGDTQYF. As DNA, the CDR3 is TGTGCCAGCTCACCGCCAGGGAGAGGGGATACGCAGTATTTT.

The genes are TRBV19 and TRBJ2-3; D may match TRBD1 or TRBD2 (5 bases each). Germline CDR1 and CDR2: LNHDA and SQIVND (reference sequence). Trimming pared 7 bases from V and 8 bases from J, leaving 19 bases between. The CDR3 is 14 amino acids. The CDR3 loop is CASKGTDIGRTQYF. In DNA, the CDR3 is TGTGCCAGTAAGGGGACCGATATAGGACGTACGCAGTATTTT. Variable domain in full (rest from reference TRBV19 and TRBJ2-3): DGGITQSPKYLFRKEGQNVTLSCEQNLNHDAMYWYRQDPGQGLRLIYYSQIVNDFQKGDIAEGYSVSREKKESFPLTVTSAQKNPTAFYLCASKGTDIGRTQYFGPGTRLTVL.

V and J are TRBV6-5 and TRBJ1-3, with D uncertain. V gave up 6 bases and J gave up 4 bases, with 10 bases separating them. Germline values: CDR1 MNHEY, CDR2 SVGAGI. The CDR3 has 13 residues. The CDR3 region has the DNA TGTGCCAGCAGGAAGGGTCTGGGAAACACCATATATTTT. Protein product: CASRKGLGNTIYF.

This sequence joins TRBV9 and TRBJ2-2; D gene ambiguous. CDR3 length equals 14 residues. V was cut by 4 bases and J by 3 bases, with 10 bases left in between. Germline values: CDR1 SGDLS, CDR2 YYNGEE. The CDR3 DNA follows: TGTGCCAGCAGCAGAAATCAGGACACCGGGGAGCTGTTTTTT. Its translation is CASSRNQDTGELFF.

The chain carries TRBV7-9 and TRBJ2-2; D not resolved. The CDR3 spans 14 residues. From germline, CDR1 is SEHNR and CDR2 FQNEAQ (reference sequence). V gave up 2 bases and J gave up 1 base, with 5 bases separating them. This CDR3 reads CASSLSLNTGELFF. DNA for the CDR3: TGTGCCAGCAGCTTATCGTTGAACACCGGGGAGCTGTTTTTT.

The chain carries TRBV21-1 and TRBJ1-1; whether TRBD1, the table's D call, matches the DNA was not checked. TRBV21-1 is classified as a pseudogene. This CDR3 is 14 amino acids long. The CDR3 region has the DNA TGTGCCAGCAGCAAATTAACAGCTTGGACTGAAGCTTTCTTT. Protein: CASSKLTAWTEAFF.

In this sample, this clone turned up once. The rearrangement joins TRBV5-6 to TRBJ2-1; the D gene could be TRBD1 or TRBD2 (5 bases each). CDR3 length equals 15 residues. With 1 base removed from V and 1 base from J, the gap between germline ends came to 9 bases. Germline V gene data show CDR1 as SGHDT and CDR2 as YYEEEE. This CDR3 is CASSLWGSSYNEQFF. CDR3 nucleotide sequence: TGTGCCAGCAGCTTGTGGGGGAGTTCCTACAATGAGCAGTTCTTC.

The chain recombines TRBV20-1 with TRBJ2-7, with TRBD2 matching 9 bases. The V gene end was trimmed by 7 bases and the J gene end by 2 bases; junction bases not matched to a gene: 0. Germline V gene sequence: CDR1 DFQATT, CDR2 SNEGSKA (reference sequence). The CDR3 has 11 amino acids. The CDR3 spells CSGLAAYEQYF. The CDR3 DNA sequence: TGCAGTGGACTAGCGGCCTACGAGCAGTACTTC.